This is a list of T cell receptor beta chains from one sample in a study of T cells in narcolepsy. TCRdb keeps only in-frame clones here, not all; method: immunoSEQ multiplex PCR. In the table there are tens of thousands of clones, over 80% of which are singletons. The sequenced sample was memory (CD45RA-) CD4+ T cells from blood. All receptors derive from a human donor in good health. Both conserved end residues are trimmed from each CDR3. Each record gives: J gene, V gene, CDR3 protein.

>TRBJ2-3|TRBV9
ASSVVASYADTQY
>TRBJ2-1|TRBV4-1
ASSQDPYAQGSYNEQF
>TRBJ2-1|TRBV29-1
SADPGQF
>TRBJ2-2|TRBV5-1
ASSPTSGQGTGELF
>TRBJ1-1|TRBV19
ASTILRDRVGEAF
>TRBJ2-5|TRBV19
APSMTAQETQY
>TRBJ2-3|TRBV28
ASSPMTSSSTDTQY
>TRBJ1-1|TRBV7-9
ASSFRQYEAF
>TRBJ2-3|TRBV5-1
ASSLSDRGRTDTQY
>TRBJ1-6|TRBV27
ASSLVTPDRVNSPLH
>TRBJ2-5|TRBV7-2
ASRPRAEETQY